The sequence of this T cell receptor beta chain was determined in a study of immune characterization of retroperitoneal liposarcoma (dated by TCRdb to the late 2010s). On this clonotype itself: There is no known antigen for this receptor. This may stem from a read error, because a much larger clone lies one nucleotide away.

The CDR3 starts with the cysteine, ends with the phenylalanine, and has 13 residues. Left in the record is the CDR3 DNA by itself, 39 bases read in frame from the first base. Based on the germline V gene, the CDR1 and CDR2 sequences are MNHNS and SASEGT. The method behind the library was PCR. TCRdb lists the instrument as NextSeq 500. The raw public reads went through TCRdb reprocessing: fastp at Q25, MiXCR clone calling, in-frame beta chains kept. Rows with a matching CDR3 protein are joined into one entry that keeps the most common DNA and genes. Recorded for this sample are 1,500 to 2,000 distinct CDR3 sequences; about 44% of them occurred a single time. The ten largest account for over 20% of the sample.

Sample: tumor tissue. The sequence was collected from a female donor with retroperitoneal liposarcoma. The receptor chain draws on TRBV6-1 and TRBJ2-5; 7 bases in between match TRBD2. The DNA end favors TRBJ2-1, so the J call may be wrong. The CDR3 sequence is CASRLAVCSEQFF. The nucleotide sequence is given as TGTGCCAGCAGGCTAGCGGTGTGCAGTGAGCAGTTCTTC.